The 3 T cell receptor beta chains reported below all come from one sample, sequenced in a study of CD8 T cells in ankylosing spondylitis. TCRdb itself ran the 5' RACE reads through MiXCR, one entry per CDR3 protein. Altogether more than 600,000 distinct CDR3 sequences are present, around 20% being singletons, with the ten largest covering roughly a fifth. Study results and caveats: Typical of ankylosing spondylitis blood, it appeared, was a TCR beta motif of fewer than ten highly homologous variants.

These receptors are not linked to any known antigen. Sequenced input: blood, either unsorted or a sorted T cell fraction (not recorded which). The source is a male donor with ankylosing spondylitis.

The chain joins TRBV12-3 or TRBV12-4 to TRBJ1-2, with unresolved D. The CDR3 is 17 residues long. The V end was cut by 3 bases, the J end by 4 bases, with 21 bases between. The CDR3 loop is CASSLQVRPLFLYGYTF. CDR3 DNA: TGTGCCAGCAGTTTGCAGGTCCGCCCACTGTTTCTCTATGGCTACACCTTC.

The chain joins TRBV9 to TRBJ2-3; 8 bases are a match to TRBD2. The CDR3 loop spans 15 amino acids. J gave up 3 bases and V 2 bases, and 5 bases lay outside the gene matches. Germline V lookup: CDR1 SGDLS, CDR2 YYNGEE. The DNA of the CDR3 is TGTGCCAGCAGCGTCGGGACTAGTTTTACAGATACGCAGTATTTT. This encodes CASSVGTSFTDTQYF. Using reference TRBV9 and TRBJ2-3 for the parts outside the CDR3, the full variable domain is DSGVTQTPKHLITATGQRVTLRCSPRSGDLSVYWYQQSLDQGLQFLIQYYNGEERAKGNILERFSAQQFPDLHSELNLSSLELGDSALYFCASSVGTSFTDTQYFGPGTRLTVL.

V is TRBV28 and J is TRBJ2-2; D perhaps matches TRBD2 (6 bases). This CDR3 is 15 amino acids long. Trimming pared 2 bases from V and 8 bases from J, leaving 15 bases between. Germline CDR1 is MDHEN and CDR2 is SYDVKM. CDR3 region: CASSLAGLRVGELFF. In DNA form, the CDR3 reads TGTGCCAGCAGTTTAGCGGGGCTTCGTGTGGGGGAGCTGTTTTTT.